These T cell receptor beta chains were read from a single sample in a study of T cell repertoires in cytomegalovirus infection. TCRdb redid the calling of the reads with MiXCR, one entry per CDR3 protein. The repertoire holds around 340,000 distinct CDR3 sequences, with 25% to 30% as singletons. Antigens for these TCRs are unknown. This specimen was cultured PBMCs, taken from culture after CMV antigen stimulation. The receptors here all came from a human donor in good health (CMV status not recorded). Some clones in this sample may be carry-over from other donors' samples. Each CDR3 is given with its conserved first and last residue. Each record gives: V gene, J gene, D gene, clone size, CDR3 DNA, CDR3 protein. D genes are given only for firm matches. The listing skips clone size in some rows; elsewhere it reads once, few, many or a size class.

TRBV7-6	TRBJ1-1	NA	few	TGTGCCAGCAGCTCCCGAGGGGGTGTGGAGGGACAAATGAGGAACACTGAAGCTTTCTTT	CASSSRGGVEGQMRNTEAFF
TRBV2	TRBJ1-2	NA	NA	TGTGCCAGCAGTGAAGGGGGATCCATTATTTATGGCTACACCTTC	CASSEGGSIIYGYTF
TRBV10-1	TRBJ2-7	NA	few	TGCGCCAGCAGTGAGACGGGAGACTACGAGCAGTACTTC	CASSETGDYEQYF
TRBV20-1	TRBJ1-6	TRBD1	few	TGCAGTGCTAGTCGGACAGGAGATTCAATGGGTTCACCCCTCCACTTT	CSASRTGDSMGSPLHF
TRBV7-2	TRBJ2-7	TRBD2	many	TGTGCCAGCAGCTCGGGACTAGCGGGAGCAAACGAGCAGTACTTC	CASSSGLAGANEQYF
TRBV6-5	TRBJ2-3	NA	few	TGTGCCAGCAGTTACTACTCACGCGGGGAGGACACAGATACGCAGTATTTT	CASSYYSRGEDTDTQYF
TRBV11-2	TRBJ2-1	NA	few	TGTGCCAGCAGCGTAGACCTTGAGCAGTTCTTC	CASSVDLEQFF
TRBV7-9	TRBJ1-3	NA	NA	TGTGCCAGCAGCTCCCTGCGGGGGATCTCTGGAAACACCATATATTTT	CASSSLRGISGNTIYF
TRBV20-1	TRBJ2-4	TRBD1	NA	TGCAGTGCCCCCCCCGGACAGGGGGCAAAAAACATTCAGTACTTC	CSAPPGQGAKNIQYF
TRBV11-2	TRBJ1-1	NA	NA	TGTGCCAGCAGCGCTAACGGGGTACGACGGGTGAACACTGAAGCTTTCTTT	CASSANGVRRVNTEAFF
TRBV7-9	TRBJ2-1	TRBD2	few	TGTGCCAGCAGCCCCTCATACGGCCGGGAGGCCAATGAGCAGTTCTTC	CASSPSYGREANEQFF
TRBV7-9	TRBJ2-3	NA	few	TGTGCCAGCAGCTCCCCCTTAGCCGGGGGCAAAAATACGCAGTATTTT	CASSSPLAGGKNTQYF
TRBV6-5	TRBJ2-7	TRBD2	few	TGTGCCACGTCGGGACTAGCGCCTTCCTACGAGCAGTACTTC	CATSGLAPSYEQYF
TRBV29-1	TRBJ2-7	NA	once	TGCAGCGTTGAAGATCTGAACGAGCAGTACTTC	CSVEDLNEQYF
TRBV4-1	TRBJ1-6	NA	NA	TGCGCCAGCAGCCAGATAGGTTCACCCCTCCACTTT	CASSQIGSPLHF
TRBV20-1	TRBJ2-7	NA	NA	TGCAGTGCTAGTAGATTGGGGGACTCCATATACTACGAGCAGTACTTC	CSASRLGDSIYYEQYF
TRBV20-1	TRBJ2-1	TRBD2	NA	TGCAGTGCTCGCCGGGTAGCGGGAGGGAGGAATGAGCAGTTCTTC	CSARRVAGGRNEQFF
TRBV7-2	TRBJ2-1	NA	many	TGTGCCAGCAGGTCGTGGGGAGCGCAAGCCTACAATGAGCAGTTCTTC	CASRSWGAQAYNEQFF
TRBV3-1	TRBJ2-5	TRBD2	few	TGTGCCAGCAGCCAAGATAGAGAGGCTAGCGGGGGGAAGACCCAGTACTTC	CASSQDREASGGKTQYF
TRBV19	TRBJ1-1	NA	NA	TGTGCCAGTAGTACCCCCTCAAATGAAGCTTTCTTT	CASSTPSNEAFF
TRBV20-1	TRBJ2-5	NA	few	TGCAGTGCTAGTTTCCAGACCCAGTACTTC	CSASFQTQYF
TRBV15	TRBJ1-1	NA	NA	TGTGCCACCAGCAGACTAACAGAGAACACTGAAGCTTTCTTT	CATSRLTENTEAFF